A selection of T cell receptor beta chains follows, all from one sample in a study of shared clonotypes between healthy human individuals. This table comes from immunoSEQ multiplex PCR, and its TCRdb copy is limited to in-frame clones, with some not included. The sample yields fewer than 1.4 million clones, around 82% seen once. Sample: memory CD4+ T cells from PBMCs. Receptors originate from a man aged 18 to 29 in good health. Some clones in this sample may be carry-over from other donors' samples. CDR3s include the opening cysteine and the closing phenylalanine or tryptophan. D genes are given only for firm matches. For some rows the clone size is stated as once, few or many, or as a class when expanded; others skip it.

d_call j_call clone_size v_call cdr3_nt cdr3_aa
. TRBJ2-3 . TRBV7-3 TGTGCCAGCAGTTCCGCAGTGCGGACAGATACGCAGTATTTT CASSSAVRTDTQYF
TRBD2 TRBJ2-7 . TRBV11-3 TGTGCCAGCAGCAACGGGGAGGGCGAGCAGTACTTC CASSNGEGEQYF
. TRBJ1-5 . TRBV2 TGTGCCAGCAGTGTTTCCTATAGCAATCAGCCCCAGCATTTT CASSVSYSNQPQHF
. TRBJ2-5 many TRBV7-6 TGTGCCAGCAGCTTAGCGGAGTCACAAGAGACCCAGTACTTC CASSLAESQETQYF
. TRBJ2-7 . TRBV6-1 TGTGCCAGCAGTGAAGGGGGGGGCCTGGCCTACGAGCAGTACTTC CASSEGGGLAYEQYF
. TRBJ2-7 . TRBV10-2 TGCGCCAGCACCACGGTCCCCTCCTACGAGCAGTACTTC CASTTVPSYEQYF
. TRBJ2-2 . TRBV5-6 TGTGCCAGCAGGCCCCTCGCGGGATGGAAGCTGTTTTTT CASRPLAGWKLFF
TRBD2 TRBJ2-7 . TRBV5-4 TGTGCCAGCAGCGGCGCGGGGGAGGCAAAGCAGTACTTC CASSGAGEAKQYF
TRBD1 TRBJ2-2 . TRBV5-1 TGCGCCAGCAGCTTTGGCGGGACAGGGAACGCCGGGGAGCTGTTTTTT CASSFGGTGNAGELFF
. TRBJ1-1 many TRBV27 TGTGCCAGCAGGGTGGAGGGACGGCTGAACACTGAAGCTTTCTTT CASRVEGRLNTEAFF
. TRBJ2-3 . TRBV29-1 TGCAGCGTTGAAGGTGGGCAGGGTGTCGGAGATACGCAGTATTTT CSVEGGQGVGDTQYF
. TRBJ1-5 . TRBV5-1 TGCGCCAGCAGCTTACAGGCGTCCAATCAGCCCCAGCATTTT CASSLQASNQPQHF
TRBD1 TRBJ1-4 once TRBV7-9 TGTGCCAGCAGCCTCCCCCGGGGGACAGGCGTTGAAAAACTGTTTTTT CASSLPRGTGVEKLFF
. TRBJ1-2 . TRBV10-3 TGTGCCATCAGTACTAACACCGGGACGCCTTCTGGAGGGGTCACTTATGGCTACACCTTC CAISTNTGTPSGGVTYGYTF
. TRBJ2-7 . TRBV30 TGTGCCTGGAGTAGGAGCTACGAGCAGTACTTC CAWSRSYEQYF
. TRBJ1-2 . TRBV5-1 TGCGCCAGCAGCTTTGGGACCGGGGGAGATGGCTACACCTTC CASSFGTGGDGYTF
. TRBJ1-1 many TRBV5-1 TGCGCCAGCAGCCCGGGTAACAGCTTGAACACTGAAGCTTTCTTT CASSPGNSLNTEAFF
. TRBJ2-3 . TRBV28 TGTGCCAGCAGTTTACGGGACAAAGCCACAGATACGCAGTATTTT CASSLRDKATDTQYF
TRBD1 TRBJ2-3 . TRBV18 TGTGCCAGCTCACCACCGTGGACAGGGCCTCGCACAGATACGCAGTATTTT CASSPPWTGPRTDTQYF
. TRBJ1-1 . TRBV6-1 TGTGCCAGCAGTGACACCGCGGTGAACACTGAAGCTTTCTTT CASSDTAVNTEAFF
. TRBJ2-5 . TRBV9 TGTGCCAGCAGCACCCGGTACCAAGAGACCCAGTACTTC CASSTRYQETQYF
TRBD1 TRBJ2-3 . TRBV9 TGTGCCAGCAGCGTAGTGGACAGGGCAGATACGCAGTATTTT CASSVVDRADTQYF
. TRBJ1-4 many TRBV25-1 TGTGCCAGCAGTGAACACAGCCCTGATGAAAAACTGTTTTTT CASSEHSPDEKLFF
TRBD2 TRBJ2-3 . TRBV5-1 TGCGCCAGCAGCTCGCCGGGACTAGCGGGAGCTCGGGATACGCAGTATTTT CASSSPGLAGARDTQYF
. TRBJ2-7 many TRBV30 TGTGCCTGGAGTGTACGACGGGTTAGCTCCTACGAGCAGTACTTC CAWSVRRVSSYEQYF
. TRBJ1-4 . TRBV9 TGTGCCAGCAGCGCGCCCCCGGCGCCCGGGGGTAATGAAAAACTGTTTTTT CASSAPPAPGGNEKLFF
. TRBJ2-6 . TRBV18 TGTGCCAGCTCCGAGAGTCGGGGGTCCGACAACGTCCTGACTTTC CASSESRGSDNVLTF
TRBD1 TRBJ2-4 . TRBV5-4 TGTGCCAGCAGCACACAACAGGGGGCGCCCAAAAACATTCAGTACTTC CASSTQQGAPKNIQYF
. TRBJ2-2 . TRBV19 TGTGCCAGTAGTATGGGGCCTAGCCCCGGGGAGCTGTTTTTT CASSMGPSPGELFF
TRBD2 TRBJ2-7 . TRBV7-2 TGTGCCAGCAGCTTAGGGACTAGCAACTCCGAGCAGTACTTC CASSLGTSNSEQYF
TRBD1 TRBJ2-6 . TRBV2 TGTGCCAGCAGGGAGGGACAGGACAACTCTGGGGCCAACGTCCTGACTTTC CASREGQDNSGANVLTF
TRBD2 TRBJ2-1 . TRBV10-3 TGTGCCATCAGTGAAGCGGGAGGGTACAATGAGCAGTTCTTC CAISEAGGYNEQFF
. TRBJ2-4 . TRBV7-2 TGTGCCAGCAGCTTAGACAGGGCAGCCGGAAACATTCAGTACTTC CASSLDRAAGNIQYF
TRBD2 TRBJ2-7 . TRBV15 TGTGCCACCAGCAGAGAGGGGGGGTACGAGCAGTACTTC CATSREGGYEQYF
TRBD1 TRBJ2-5 . TRBV18 TGTGCCAGCTCACCGGGACAGGCTTGGGAGACCCAGTACTTC CASSPGQAWETQYF
. TRBJ1-2 . TRBV7-2 TGTGCCAGCAGCTTAGAACGGCAAACTAACTATGGCTACACCTTC CASSLERQTNYGYTF
. TRBJ2-5 . TRBV5-1 TGCGCCAGCAGCTTGAGTGTTATCGGAGGGTTGGAGACCCAGTACTTC CASSLSVIGGLETQYF
. TRBJ2-7 . TRBV6-5 TGTGCCAGCACTTTTAGCGGAAATTCCTACGAGCAGTACTTC CASTFSGNSYEQYF
. TRBJ1-4 . TRBV4-1 TGCGCCAGCAGCCTAAAACCCAGGGCAACTAATGAAAAACTGTTTTTT CASSLKPRATNEKLFF
. TRBJ2-1 . TRBV6-6 TGTGCCAGCAGTTATGGGAAGGGTTGGGGCAATGGGCAGTTCTTC CASSYGKGWGNGQFF